Sequencing of this TCR beta chain was carried out in a study of T cells in severe cutaneous drug reactions. Sequenced patients had Stevens-Johnson syndrome or toxic epidermal necrolysis caused by carbamazepine. The germline gives CDR1 DFQATT, CDR2 SNEGSKA (reference sequence). CDR3 length: 15 amino acids. Libraries were made by iRepertoire multiplex PCR with TCR subtype-specific primers for bulk and single-cell sequencing. TCRdb reprocessed the multiplex PCR reads and reports one entry per CDR3 protein, with no DNA. This repertoire includes about 10,000 distinct CDR3 sequences. The V gene is TRBV20-1, the J gene TRBJ2-5; TCRdb reports TRBD1, a call that lacks DNA to check it against. The sample taken for sequencing was cells from a skin blister. The clonotype comes from a human donor with Stevens-Johnson syndrome, a severe cutaneous drug reaction. The CDR3 region is CSARGTGGMSETQYF.